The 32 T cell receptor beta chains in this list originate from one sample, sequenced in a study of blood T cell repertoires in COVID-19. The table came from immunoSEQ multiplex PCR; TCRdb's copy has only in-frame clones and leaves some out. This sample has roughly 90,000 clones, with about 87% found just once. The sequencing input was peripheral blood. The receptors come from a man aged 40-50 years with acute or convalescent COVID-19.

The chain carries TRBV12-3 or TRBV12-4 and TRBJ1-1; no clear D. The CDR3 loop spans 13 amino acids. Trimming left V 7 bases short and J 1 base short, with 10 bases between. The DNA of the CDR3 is TGTGCCAGCATTTCTCCAGGGAACACTGAAGCTTTCTTT. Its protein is CASISPGNTEAFF.

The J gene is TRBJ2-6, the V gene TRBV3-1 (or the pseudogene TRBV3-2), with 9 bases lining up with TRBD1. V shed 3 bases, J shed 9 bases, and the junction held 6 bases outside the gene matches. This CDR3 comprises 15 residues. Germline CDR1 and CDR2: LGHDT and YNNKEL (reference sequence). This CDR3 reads CASSHRTGANNVLTF. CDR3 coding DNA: TGTGCCAGCAGCCACCGGACAGGGGCCAACAACGTCCTGACTTTC.

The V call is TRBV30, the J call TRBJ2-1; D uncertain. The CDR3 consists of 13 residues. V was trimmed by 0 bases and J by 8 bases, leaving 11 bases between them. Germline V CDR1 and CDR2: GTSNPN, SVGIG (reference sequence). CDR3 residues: CAWSVDRRHEQFF. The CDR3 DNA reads TGTGCCTGGAGTGTCGACCGGCGGCATGAGCAGTTCTTC.

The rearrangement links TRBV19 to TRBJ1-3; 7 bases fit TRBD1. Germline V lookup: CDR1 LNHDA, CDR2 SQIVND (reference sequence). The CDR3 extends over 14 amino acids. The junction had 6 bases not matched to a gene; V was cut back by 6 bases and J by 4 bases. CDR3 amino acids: CASSTGVQGNTIYF. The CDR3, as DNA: TGTGCCAGTAGCACAGGGGTTCAAGGAAACACCATATATTTT.

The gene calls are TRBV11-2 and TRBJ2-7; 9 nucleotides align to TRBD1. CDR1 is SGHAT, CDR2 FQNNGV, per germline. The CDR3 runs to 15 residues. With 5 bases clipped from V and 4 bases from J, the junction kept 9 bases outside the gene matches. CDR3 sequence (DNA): TGTGCCAGCAGCAAAACCGGGACAGGGATATACGAGCAGTACTTC. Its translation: CASSKTGTGIYEQYF. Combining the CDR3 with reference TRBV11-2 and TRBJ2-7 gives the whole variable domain EAGVAQSPRYKIIEKRQSVAFWCNPISGHATLYWYQQILGQGPKLLIQFQNNGVVDDSQLPKDRFSAERLKGVDSTLKIQPAKLEDSAVYLCASSKTGTGIYEQYFGPGTRLTVT.

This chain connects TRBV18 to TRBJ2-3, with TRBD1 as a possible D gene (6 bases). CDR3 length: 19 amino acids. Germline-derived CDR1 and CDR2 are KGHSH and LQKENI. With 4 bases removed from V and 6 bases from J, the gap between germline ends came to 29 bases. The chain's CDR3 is CASSLKNPGTRLSGDTQYF. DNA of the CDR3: TGTGCCAGCTCACTAAAGAACCCCGGGACACGATTATCGGGGGATACGCAGTATTTT.

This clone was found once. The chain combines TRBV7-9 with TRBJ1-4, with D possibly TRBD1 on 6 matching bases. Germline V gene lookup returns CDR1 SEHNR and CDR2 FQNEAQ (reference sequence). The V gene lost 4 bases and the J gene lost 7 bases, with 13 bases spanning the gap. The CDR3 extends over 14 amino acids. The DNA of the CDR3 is TGTGCCAGCAGCTCACAGGGCGCGAGTGAAAAACTGTTTTTT. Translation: CASSSQGASEKLFF.

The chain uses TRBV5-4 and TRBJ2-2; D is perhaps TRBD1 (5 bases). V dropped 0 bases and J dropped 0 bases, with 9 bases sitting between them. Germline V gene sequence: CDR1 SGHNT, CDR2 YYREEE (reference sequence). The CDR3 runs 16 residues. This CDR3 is CASSLEGAPNTGELFF. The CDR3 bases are TGTGCCAGCAGCTTGGAAGGGGCGCCGAACACCGGGGAGCTGTTTTTT.

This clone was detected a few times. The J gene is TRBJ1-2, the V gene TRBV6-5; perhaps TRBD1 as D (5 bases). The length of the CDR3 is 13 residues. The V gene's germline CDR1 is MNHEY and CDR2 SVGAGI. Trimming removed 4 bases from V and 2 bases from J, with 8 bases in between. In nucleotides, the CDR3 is TGTGCCAGCAGTTCGGACACGAACTATGGCTACACCTTC. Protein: CASSSDTNYGYTF.

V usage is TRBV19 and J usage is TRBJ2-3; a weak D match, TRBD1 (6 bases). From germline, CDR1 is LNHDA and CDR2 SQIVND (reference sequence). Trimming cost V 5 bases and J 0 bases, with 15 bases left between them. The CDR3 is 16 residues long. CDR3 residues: CASSPGTQTSTDTQYF. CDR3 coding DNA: TGTGCCAGTAGTCCAGGGACACAGACCAGCACAGATACGCAGTATTTT.

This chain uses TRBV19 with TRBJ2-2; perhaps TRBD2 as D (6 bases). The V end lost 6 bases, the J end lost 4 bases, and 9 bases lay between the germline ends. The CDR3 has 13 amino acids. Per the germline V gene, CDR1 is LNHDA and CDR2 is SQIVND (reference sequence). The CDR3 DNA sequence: TGTGCCAGTAGAACCGGGAGCACCGGGGAGCTGTTTTTT. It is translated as CASRTGSTGELFF.

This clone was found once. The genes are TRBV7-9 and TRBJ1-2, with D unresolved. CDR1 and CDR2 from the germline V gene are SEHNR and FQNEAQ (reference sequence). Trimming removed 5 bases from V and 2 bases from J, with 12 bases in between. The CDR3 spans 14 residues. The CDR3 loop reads CASSPGGQNYGYTF. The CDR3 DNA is TGTGCCAGCAGCCCAGGCGGGCAGAACTATGGCTACACCTTC.

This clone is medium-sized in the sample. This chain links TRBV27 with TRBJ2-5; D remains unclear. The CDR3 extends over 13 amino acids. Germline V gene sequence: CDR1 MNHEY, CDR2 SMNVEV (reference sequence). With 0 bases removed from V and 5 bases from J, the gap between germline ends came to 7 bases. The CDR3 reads CASSLSPVETQYF. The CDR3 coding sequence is TGTGCCAGCAGTTTATCTCCAGTGGAGACCCAGTACTTC.

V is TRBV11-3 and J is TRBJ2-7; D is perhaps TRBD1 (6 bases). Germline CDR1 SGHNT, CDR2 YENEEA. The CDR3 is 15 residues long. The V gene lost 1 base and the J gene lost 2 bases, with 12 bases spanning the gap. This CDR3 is CASSLATGQTYEQYF. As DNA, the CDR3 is TGTGCCAGCAGCTTAGCAACAGGACAGACCTACGAGCAGTACTTC.

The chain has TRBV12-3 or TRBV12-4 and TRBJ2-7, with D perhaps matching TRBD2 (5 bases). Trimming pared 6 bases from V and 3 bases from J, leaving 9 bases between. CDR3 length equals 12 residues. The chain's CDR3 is CASSLTNYEQYF. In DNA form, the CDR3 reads TGTGCCAGCAGCCTGACTAACTACGAGCAGTACTTC.

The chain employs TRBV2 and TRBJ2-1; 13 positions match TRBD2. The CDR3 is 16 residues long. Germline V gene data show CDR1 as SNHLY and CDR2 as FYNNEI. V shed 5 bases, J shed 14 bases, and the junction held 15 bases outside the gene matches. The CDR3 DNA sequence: TGTGCCAGCAGTCCTTTACTAGCGGGGGGGCTCGAGGAGAAGTTCTTC. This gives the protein CASSPLLAGGLEEKFF.

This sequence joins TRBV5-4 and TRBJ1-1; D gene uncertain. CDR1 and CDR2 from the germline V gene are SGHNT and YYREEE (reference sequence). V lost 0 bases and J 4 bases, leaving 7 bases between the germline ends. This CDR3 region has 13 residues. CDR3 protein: CASSLGLRTEAFF. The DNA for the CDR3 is TGTGCCAGCAGCTTGGGTCTTCGCACTGAAGCTTTCTTT. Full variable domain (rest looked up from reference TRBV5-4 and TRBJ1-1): ETGVTQSPTHLIKTRGQQVTLRCSSQSGHNTVSWYQQALGQGPQFIFQYYREEENGRGNFPPRFSGLQFPNYSSELNVNALELDDSALYLCASSLGLRTEAFFGQGTRLTVV.

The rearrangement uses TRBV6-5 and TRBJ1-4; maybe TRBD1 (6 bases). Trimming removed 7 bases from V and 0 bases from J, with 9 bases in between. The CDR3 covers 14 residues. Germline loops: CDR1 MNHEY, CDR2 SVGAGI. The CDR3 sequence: CASKDSPTNEKLFF. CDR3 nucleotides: TGTGCCAGCAAGGACAGTCCAACTAATGAAAAACTGTTTTTT.

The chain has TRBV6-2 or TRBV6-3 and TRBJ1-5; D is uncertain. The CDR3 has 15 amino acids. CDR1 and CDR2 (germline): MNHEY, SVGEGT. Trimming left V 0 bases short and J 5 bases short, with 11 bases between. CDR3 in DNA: TGTGCCAGCAGTTACTCACAGAGGGCCTATCAGCCCCAGCATTTT. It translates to CASSYSQRAYQPQHF.

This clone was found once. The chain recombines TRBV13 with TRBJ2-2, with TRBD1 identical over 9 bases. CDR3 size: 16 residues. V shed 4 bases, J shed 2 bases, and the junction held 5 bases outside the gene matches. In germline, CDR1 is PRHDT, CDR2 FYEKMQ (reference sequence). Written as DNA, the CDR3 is TGTGCCAGCAGCTCGGCGGACAGGGGTAACACCGGGGAGCTGTTTTTT. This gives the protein CASSSADRGNTGELFF.

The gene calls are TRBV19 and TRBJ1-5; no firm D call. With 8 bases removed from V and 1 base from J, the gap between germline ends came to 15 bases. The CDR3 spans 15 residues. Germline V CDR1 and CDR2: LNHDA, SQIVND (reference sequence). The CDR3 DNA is TGTGCCAGTTCACTGGAGGGTACAAGCAATCAGCCCCAGCATTTT. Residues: CASSLEGTSNQPQHF.

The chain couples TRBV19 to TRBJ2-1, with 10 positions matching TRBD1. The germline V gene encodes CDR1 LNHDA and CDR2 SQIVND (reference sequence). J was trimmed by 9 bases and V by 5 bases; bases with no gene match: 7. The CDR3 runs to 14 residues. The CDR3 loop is CASSPGTGAVEQFF. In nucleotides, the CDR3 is TGTGCCAGTAGTCCTGGGACAGGGGCCGTTGAGCAGTTCTTC.

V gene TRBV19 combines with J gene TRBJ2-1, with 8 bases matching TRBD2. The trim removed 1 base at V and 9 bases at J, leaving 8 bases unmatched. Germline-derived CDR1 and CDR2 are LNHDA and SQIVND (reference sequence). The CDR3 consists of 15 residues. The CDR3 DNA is TGTGCCAGTAGTATAGCGGGAGGGCCGGTTGGTGAGCAGTTCTTC. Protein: CASSIAGGPVGEQFF.

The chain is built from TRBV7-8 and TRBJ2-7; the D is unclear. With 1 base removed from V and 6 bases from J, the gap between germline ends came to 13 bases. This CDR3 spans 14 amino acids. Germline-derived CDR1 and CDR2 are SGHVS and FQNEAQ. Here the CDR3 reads CASSLVGRLSEQYF. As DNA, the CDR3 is TGTGCCAGCAGCTTAGTTGGCAGGTTGAGCGAGCAGTACTTC. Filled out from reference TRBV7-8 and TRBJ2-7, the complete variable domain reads GAGVSQSPRYKVAKRGQDVALRCDPISGHVSLFWYQQALGQGPEFLTYFQNEAQLDKSGLPSDRFFAERPEGSVSTLKIQRTQQEDSAVYLCASSLVGRLSEQYFGPGTRLTVT.

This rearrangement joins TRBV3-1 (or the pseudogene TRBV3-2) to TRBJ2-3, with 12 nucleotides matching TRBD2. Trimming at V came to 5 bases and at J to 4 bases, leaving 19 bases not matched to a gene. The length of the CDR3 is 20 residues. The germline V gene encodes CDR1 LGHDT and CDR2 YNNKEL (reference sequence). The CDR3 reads CASSFSLGLAGPGNPDTQYF. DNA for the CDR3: TGTGCCAGCAGCTTCAGCCTGGGACTAGCGGGTCCTGGTAATCCAGATACGCAGTATTTT.

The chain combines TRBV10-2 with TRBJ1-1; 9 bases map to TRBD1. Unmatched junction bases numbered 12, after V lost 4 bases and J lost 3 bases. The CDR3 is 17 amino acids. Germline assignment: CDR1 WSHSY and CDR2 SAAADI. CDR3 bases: TGCGCCAGCAGTGGGCGGACAGGGGTAAGGTCGGACACTGAAGCTTTCTTT. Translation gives CASSGRTGVRSDTEAFF.

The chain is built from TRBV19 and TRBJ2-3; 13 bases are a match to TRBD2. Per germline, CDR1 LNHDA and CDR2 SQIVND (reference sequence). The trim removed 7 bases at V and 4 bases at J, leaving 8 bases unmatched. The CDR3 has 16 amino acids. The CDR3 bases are TGTGCCAGTACCCCTCGGACTAGCGGGGGCGCAGATACGCAGTATTTT. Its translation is CASTPRTSGGADTQYF. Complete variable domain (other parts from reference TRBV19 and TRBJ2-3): DGGITQSPKYLFRKEGQNVTLSCEQNLNHDAMYWYRQDPGQGLRLIYYSQIVNDFQKGDIAEGYSVSREKKESFPLTVTSAQKNPTAFYLCASTPRTSGGADTQYFGPGTRLTVL.

CDR3 sequence reads: CASSLERDTQYF. CDR3 DNA: TGTGCCAGCAGCTTGGAGAGAGATACGCAGTATTTT. The chain recombines TRBV5-4 with TRBJ2-3; D is ambiguous. V was clipped by 0 bases and J by 5 bases, with 4 bases between them. The length of the CDR3 is 12 residues. Per germline, CDR1 SGHNT and CDR2 YYREEE (reference sequence).

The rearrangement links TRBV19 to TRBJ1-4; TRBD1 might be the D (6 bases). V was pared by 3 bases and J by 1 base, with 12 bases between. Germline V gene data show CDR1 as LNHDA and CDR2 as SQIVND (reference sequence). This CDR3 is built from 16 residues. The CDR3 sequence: CASSMESTGTNEKLFF. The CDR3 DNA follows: TGTGCCAGTAGTATGGAGTCGACAGGAACTAATGAAAAACTGTTTTTT.

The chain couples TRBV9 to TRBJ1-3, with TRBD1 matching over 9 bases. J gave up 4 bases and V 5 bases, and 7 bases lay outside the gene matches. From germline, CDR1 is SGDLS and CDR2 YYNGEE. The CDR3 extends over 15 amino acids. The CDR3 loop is CASSLNRGPGNTIYF. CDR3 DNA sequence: TGTGCCAGCAGTCTTAACAGGGGGCCGGGAAACACCATATATTTT.

CDR3 sequence reads: CASSLQRTEQYF. The CDR3 bases are TGTGCCAGCAGCCTACAGAGAACCGAGCAGTACTTC. This chain uses TRBV7-9 with TRBJ2-7; D ambiguous. V shed 5 bases and J shed 6 bases, with 11 bases lying between them. The germline CDR1 and CDR2 sequences are SEHNR and FQNEAQ (reference sequence). The CDR3 is 12 amino acids.

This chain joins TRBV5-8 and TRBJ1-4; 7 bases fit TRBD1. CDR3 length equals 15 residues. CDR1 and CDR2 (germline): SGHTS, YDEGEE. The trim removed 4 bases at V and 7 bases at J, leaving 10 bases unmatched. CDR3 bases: TGTGCCAGCAGCCTCCCACAGGGGAAGGGTGAAAAACTGTTTTTT. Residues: CASSLPQGKGEKLFF.